Sequencing of this T cell receptor (beta chain) was carried out in a study of cytomegalovirus exposure and HLA in healthy donors. Study-level points and caveats: The availability of immune exposure information extended only to CMV serostatus. In an earlier analysis, in some 500 donors, most V segments appeared productive either ~87% or ~30% of the time. There were several of the most significant clusters that appeared linked to common viral pathogens in a later analysis.

The CDR3 length is 13 residues. Trimming took 6 bases from V and 7 from J, leaving 15 bases between them. Germline assignment: CDR1 MNHEY and CDR2 SVGAGI. PCR amplification relied on 60 Vbeta primers (plus 13 Jbeta primers). The repertoire was sequenced with immunoSEQ multiplex PCR; TCRdb's copy has only in-frame clones and lacks some. The sample records about 180,000 clones, about 78% being singletons. Notes on this clone: Its antigen is not identified.

This clonotype was obtained from a man in his 60s in good health and CMV-seronegative. Sequences were obtained from PBMCs. This chain connects TRBV6-5 to TRBJ1-2; D unresolved. In DNA form, the CDR3 reads TGTGCCAGCAGGCGTACACTAATCGGTGGCTACACCTTC. This codes for CASRRTLIGGYTF.